These 15 T cell receptor beta chains originate from one sample sequenced in a study of blood T cell repertoires in COVID-19. Data came from immunoSEQ multiplex PCR; TCRdb stores just in-frame clones and leaves some out. Of over 70,000 clones in the sample, approximately 86% were seen once. Sequenced material: peripheral blood. All receptors derive from a human donor in a cohort sampled during active COVID-19.

V and J are TRBV6-2 or TRBV6-3 and TRBJ2-7; TRBD1 matches 8 bases. The V gene's germline CDR1 is MNHEY and CDR2 SVGEGT. V lost 3 bases, J lost 4 bases, and 11 bases stayed unmatched. CDR3 length: 16 amino acids. As DNA, the CDR3 is TGTGCCAGCAGTTATCCGACAGGGGCGTTTGGGTACGAGCAGTACTTC. It encodes CASSYPTGAFGYEQYF.

V usage is TRBV5-4 and J usage is TRBJ2-5, with D perhaps TRBD1 (5 bases). V was cut by 3 bases and J by 4 bases, with 10 bases left in between. The CDR3 length is 13 residues. CDR1 and CDR2 (germline): SGHNT, YYREEE (reference sequence). The CDR3 loop is CASSSARGETQYF. The CDR3 nucleotides are TGTGCCAGCAGCTCGGCTAGGGGAGAGACCCAGTACTTC. Variable domain in full (rest from reference TRBV5-4 and TRBJ2-5): ETGVTQSPTHLIKTRGQQVTLRCSSQSGHNTVSWYQQALGQGPQFIFQYYREEENGRGNFPPRFSGLQFPNYSSELNVNALELDDSALYLCASSSARGETQYFGPGTRLLVL.

This chain joins TRBV11-1 and TRBJ2-1; D is unclear. The V end was cut by 5 bases, the J end by 8 bases, with 16 bases between. This CDR3 comprises 14 residues. In germline, CDR1 is SGHAT, CDR2 FQDESV (reference sequence). For the CDR3, the DNA is TGTGCCAGCAGCCTAGGCCCAGGCCGGCATGAGCAGTTCTTC. Encoded protein: CASSLGPGRHEQFF.

This clone was seen once. This rearrangement joins TRBV9 to TRBJ2-7; tentative D call: TRBD1 (5 bases). Germline lookup yields CDR1 SGDLS and CDR2 YYNGEE. Trimming cost V 3 bases and J 10 bases, with 20 bases left between them. This CDR3 has 14 residues. The CDR3 is CASSAAPVTEPQYF. The CDR3 region has the DNA TGTGCCAGCAGCGCAGCCCCAGTGACAGAGCCACAGTACTTC.

The CDR3 protein is CASSVGVQGETQYF. The DNA for the CDR3 is TGTGCCAGCAGCGTGGGGGTACAGGGGGAGACCCAGTACTTC. This sequence joins TRBV5-4 and TRBJ2-5, with TRBD1 matching 7 bases. The CDR3 runs to 14 residues. Germline values: CDR1 SGHNT, CDR2 YYREEE (reference sequence). V gave up 4 bases and J gave up 5 bases; unmatched junction bases: 8.

This clone showed up just a few times. The chain links TRBV18 to TRBJ1-5, with a possible D match to TRBD1 (5 bases). V lost 3 bases to trimming and J lost 7 bases, with 7 bases between them. From germline, CDR1 is KGHSH and CDR2 LQKENI. This CDR3 spans 12 amino acids. CDR3 protein: CASSPGGQPQHF. DNA for the CDR3: TGTGCCAGCTCACCGGGGGGGCAGCCCCAGCATTTT.

The chain couples TRBV6-5 to TRBJ2-1, with a weak D call TRBD2 (5 bases). CDR1 and CDR2 from the germline V gene are MNHEY and SVGAGI. The CDR3 has 12 amino acids. Between the trimmed V and J ends, which lost 5 bases and 9 bases, there was a span of 11 bases. CDR3 nucleotides: TGTGCCAGCAGTCGACGGACTGGTGAGCAGTTCTTC. This gives the protein CASSRRTGEQFF.

The V and J genes are TRBV11-2 and TRBJ2-7, with a weak D call TRBD2 (7 bases). This CDR3 comprises 14 residues. V was shortened by 2 bases and J by 5 bases, with 13 bases between the two germline ends. Per germline, CDR1 SGHAT and CDR2 FQNNGV. For the CDR3, the DNA is TGTGCCAGCAGCTTACGGGGGGCCTACCACGAGCAGTACTTC. Translation: CASSLRGAYHEQYF.

V gene TRBV6-5 combines with J gene TRBJ2-7, with 7 positions matching TRBD2. Germline CDR1 is MNHEY and CDR2 is SVGAGI. This CDR3 contains 13 residues. Losses at the gene ends were 8 bases for V and 6 bases for J; bases not matched to a gene: 10. The CDR3 spells CASHGTSDGEQYF. The CDR3 nucleotides read TGTGCCAGCCACGGCACTAGCGACGGCGAGCAGTACTTC.

V and J are TRBV19 and TRBJ2-6; unclear D gene. Per the germline V gene, CDR1 is LNHDA and CDR2 is SQIVND (reference sequence). CDR3 length: 14 residues. Trimming removed 5 bases from V and 0 bases from J, with 5 bases in between. CDR3 coding DNA: TGTGCCAGTAGTGTCGTCTCTGGGGCCAACGTCCTGACTTTC. Protein product: CASSVVSGANVLTF.

This chain uses TRBV6-4 with TRBJ1-6, with 7 bases aligning to TRBD1. Unmatched junction bases numbered 2, after V lost 5 bases and J lost 10 bases. Per germline, CDR1 MRHNA and CDR2 SNTAGT. The CDR3 runs to 12 residues. CDR3 amino acids: CASSTGESPLHF. The CDR3 bases are TGTGCCAGCAGTACAGGGGAGTCACCCCTCCACTTT.

The rearrangement uses TRBV28 and TRBJ2-2; D is perhaps TRBD2 (6 bases). Between the trimmed V and J ends, which lost 6 bases and 4 bases, there was a span of 12 bases. The CDR3 is 14 residues long. Per germline, CDR1 MDHEN and CDR2 SYDVKM. The CDR3 coding sequence is TGTGCCAGCAGCCCCGGGGGATTCACCGGGGAGCTGTTTTTT. Protein sequence: CASSPGGFTGELFF.

This clone appeared a single time. The chain employs TRBV4-1 and TRBJ2-3; a weak D match, TRBD2 (6 bases). CDR3 length equals 15 residues. Trimming removed 1 base at V and 6 bases at J, with 14 bases between. Per the germline V gene, CDR1 is MGHRA and CDR2 is YSYEKL. The CDR3 sequence: CASSQVFAGSDTQYF. In nucleotides, the CDR3 is TGCGCCAGCAGCCAAGTTTTTGCGGGGTCTGATACGCAGTATTTT.

This clone was counted a single time. The chain uses TRBV5-1 and TRBJ1-2; no firm D call. CDR1 SGHRS and CDR2 YFSETQ come from the germline V gene. Trimming shortened V by 0 bases and J by 1 base, and 13 bases separated the two germline ends. The CDR3 is 16 residues long. The CDR3 protein is CASSLGAGGDNYGYTF. DNA of the CDR3: TGCGCCAGCAGCTTGGGTGCAGGAGGAGATAACTATGGCTACACCTTC.

The chain is built from TRBV5-1 and TRBJ1-1; maybe TRBD1 (6 bases). This CDR3 has 14 amino acids. Germline V gene lookup returns CDR1 SGHRS and CDR2 YFSETQ. Trimming removed 4 bases at V and 1 base at J, with 11 bases between. The CDR3 sequence: CASSPQGTNTEAFF. Here the CDR3 DNA reads TGCGCCAGCAGCCCACAGGGAACGAACACTGAAGCTTTCTTT. The variable domain in full, with the rest retrieved from reference TRBV5-1 and TRBJ1-1, is KAGVTQTPRYLIKTRGQQVTLSCSPISGHRSVSWYQQTPGQGLQFLFEYFSETQRNKGNFPGRFSGRQFSNSRSEMNVSTLELGDSALYLCASSPQGTNTEAFFGQGTRLTVV.